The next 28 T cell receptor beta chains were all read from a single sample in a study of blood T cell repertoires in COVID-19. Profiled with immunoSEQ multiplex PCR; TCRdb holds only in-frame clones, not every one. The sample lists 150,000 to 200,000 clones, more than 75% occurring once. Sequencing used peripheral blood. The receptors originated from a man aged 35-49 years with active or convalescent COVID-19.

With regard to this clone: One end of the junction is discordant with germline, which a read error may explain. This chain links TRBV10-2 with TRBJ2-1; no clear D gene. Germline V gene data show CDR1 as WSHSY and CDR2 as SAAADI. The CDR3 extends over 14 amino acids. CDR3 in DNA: TGCGCCAGCAGTGCCCCGGAGCGCGTTGCTCTTCACGTCTTC. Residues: CASSAPERVALHVF.

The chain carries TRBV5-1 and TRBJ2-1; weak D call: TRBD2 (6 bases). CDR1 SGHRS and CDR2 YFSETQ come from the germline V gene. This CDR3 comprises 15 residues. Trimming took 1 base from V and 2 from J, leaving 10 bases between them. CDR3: CASSLLGGPYNEQFF. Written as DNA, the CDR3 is TGCGCCAGCAGCTTGCTGGGAGGCCCCTACAATGAGCAGTTCTTC.

The CDR3 spells CASSFDDRGSYGYTF. CDR3 sequence (DNA): TGTGCCAGCAGCTTCGACGACAGGGGAAGCTATGGCTACACCTTC. V and J are TRBV5-4 and TRBJ1-2; 8 nucleotides align to TRBD1. The length of the CDR3 is 15 residues. Per germline, CDR1 SGHNT and CDR2 YYREEE (reference sequence). V was pared by 2 bases and J by 4 bases, with 7 bases of the junction left unmatched.

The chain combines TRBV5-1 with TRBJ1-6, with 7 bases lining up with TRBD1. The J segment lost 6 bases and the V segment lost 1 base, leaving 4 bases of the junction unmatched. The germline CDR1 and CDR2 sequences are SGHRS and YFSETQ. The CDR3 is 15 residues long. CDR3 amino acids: CASSLSRGFNSPLHF. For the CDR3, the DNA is TGCGCCAGCAGCTTGAGCAGGGGGTTTAATTCACCCCTCCACTTT.

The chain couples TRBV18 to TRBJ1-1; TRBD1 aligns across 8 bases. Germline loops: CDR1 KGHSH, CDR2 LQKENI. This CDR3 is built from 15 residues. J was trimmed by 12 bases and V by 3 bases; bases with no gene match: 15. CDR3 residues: CASSPSGGTGLVPFF. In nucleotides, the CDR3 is TGTGCCAGCTCACCCTCGGGTGGGACAGGTTTGGTTCCTTTCTTT.

CDR3 coding DNA: TGTGCCAGCCTTAACAGGGGCTCCTACAATGAGCAGTTCTTC. Protein sequence: CASLNRGSYNEQFF. The chain recombines TRBV2 with TRBJ2-1; 7 positions match TRBD1. V lost 8 bases, J lost 0 bases, and 4 bases stayed unmatched. Germline loops: CDR1 SNHLY, CDR2 FYNNEI. This CDR3 contains 14 residues.

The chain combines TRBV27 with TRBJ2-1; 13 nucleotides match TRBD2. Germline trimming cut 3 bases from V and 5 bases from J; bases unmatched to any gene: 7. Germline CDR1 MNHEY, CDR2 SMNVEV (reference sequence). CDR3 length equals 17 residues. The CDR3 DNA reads TGTGCCAGCAGTTTGCTACTAGCGGGGGGGCCGGACAATGAGCAGTTCTTC. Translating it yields CASSLLLAGGPDNEQFF.

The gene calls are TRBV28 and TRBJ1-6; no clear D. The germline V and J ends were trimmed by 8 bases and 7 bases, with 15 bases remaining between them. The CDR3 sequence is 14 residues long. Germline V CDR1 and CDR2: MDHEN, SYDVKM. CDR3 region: CASGATGINSPLHF. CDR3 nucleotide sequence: TGTGCCAGCGGAGCCACCGGGATAAATTCACCCCTCCACTTT.

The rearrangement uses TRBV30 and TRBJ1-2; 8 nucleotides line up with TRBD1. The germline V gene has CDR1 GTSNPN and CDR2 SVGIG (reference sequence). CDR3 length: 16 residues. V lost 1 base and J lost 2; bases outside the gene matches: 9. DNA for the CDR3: TGTGCCTGGAGTGCCGCCTGGACAGGGCTGAACTATGGCTACACCTTC. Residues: CAWSAAWTGLNYGYTF.

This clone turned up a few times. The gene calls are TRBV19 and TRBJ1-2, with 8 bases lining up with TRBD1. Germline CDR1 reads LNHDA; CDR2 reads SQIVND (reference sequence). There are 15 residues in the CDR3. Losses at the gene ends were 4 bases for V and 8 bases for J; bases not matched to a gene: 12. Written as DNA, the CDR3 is TGTGCCAGTAGTAACAACAGGGGGAATGTTCGGGGCTACACCTTC. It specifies CASSNNRGNVRGYTF.

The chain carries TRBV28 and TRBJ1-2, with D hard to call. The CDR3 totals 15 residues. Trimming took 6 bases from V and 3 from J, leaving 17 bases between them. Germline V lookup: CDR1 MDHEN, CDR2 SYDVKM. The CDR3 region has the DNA TGTGCCAGCAGATCACCGCGACCCGGGTACTATGGCTACACCTTC. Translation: CASRSPRPGYYGYTF.

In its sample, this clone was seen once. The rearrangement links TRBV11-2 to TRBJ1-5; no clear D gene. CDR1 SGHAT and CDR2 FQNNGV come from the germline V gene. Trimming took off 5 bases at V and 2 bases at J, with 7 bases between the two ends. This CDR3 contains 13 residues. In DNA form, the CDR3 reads TGTGCCAGCAGCCGCCAGGGCAATCAGCCCCAGCATTTT. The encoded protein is CASSRQGNQPQHF.

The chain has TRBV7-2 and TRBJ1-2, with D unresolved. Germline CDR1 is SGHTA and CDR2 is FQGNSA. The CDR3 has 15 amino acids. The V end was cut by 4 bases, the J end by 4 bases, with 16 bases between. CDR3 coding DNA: TGTGCCAGCAGCTGGACCATTGAGGGAGGCTATGGCTACACCTTC. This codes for CASSWTIEGGYGYTF.

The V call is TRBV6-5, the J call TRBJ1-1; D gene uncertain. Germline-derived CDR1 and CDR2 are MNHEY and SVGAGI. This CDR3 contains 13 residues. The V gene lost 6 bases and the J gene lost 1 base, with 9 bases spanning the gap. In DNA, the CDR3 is TGTGCCAGCAGCTCCCGGGGGAACACTGAAGCTTTCTTT. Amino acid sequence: CASSSRGNTEAFF.

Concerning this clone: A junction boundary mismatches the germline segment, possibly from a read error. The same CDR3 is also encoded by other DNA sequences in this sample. CDR3 nucleotide sequence: TGCGCTAGCAGCCCGGGGACAGGGGGCCGGGCTTTCTTT. Translated: CASSPGTGGRAFF. The chain couples TRBV5-1 to TRBJ1-1; TRBD1 aligns across 12 bases. This CDR3 is 13 amino acids long. Looked up from germline, CDR1 is SGHRS and CDR2 is YFSETQ.

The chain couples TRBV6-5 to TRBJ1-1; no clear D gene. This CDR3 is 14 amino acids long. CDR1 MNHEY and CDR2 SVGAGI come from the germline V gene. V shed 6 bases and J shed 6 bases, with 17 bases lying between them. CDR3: CASSWTEPRAEAFF. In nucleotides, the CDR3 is TGTGCCAGCAGCTGGACTGAGCCGAGGGCTGAAGCTTTCTTT.

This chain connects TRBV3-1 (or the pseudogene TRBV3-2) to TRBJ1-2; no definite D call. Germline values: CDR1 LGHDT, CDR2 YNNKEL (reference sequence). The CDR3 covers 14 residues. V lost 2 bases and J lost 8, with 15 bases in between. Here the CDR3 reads CASSQNWVAWGYTF. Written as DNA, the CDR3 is TGTGCCAGCAGCCAAAATTGGGTAGCGTGGGGCTACACCTTC.

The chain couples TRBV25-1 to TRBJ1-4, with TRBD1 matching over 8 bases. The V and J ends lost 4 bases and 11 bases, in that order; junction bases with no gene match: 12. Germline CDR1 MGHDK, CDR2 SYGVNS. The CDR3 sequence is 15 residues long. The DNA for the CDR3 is TGTGCCAGCAGTGGGAACAGGGGGGGAATGAGGAAACTGTTTTTT. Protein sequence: CASSGNRGGMRKLFF.

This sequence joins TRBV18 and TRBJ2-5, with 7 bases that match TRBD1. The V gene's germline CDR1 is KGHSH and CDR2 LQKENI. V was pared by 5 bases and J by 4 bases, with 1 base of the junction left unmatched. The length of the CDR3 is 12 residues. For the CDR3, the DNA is TGTGCCAGCTCAAGGGACAGAGAGACCCAGTACTTC. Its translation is CASSRDRETQYF.

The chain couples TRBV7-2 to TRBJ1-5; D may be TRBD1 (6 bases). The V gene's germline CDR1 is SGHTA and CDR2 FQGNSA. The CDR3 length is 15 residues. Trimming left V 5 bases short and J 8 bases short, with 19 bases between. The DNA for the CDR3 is TGTGCCAGCAGCCCCATGGGGGGGCTTGGCGAGCCCCAGCATTTT. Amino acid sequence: CASSPMGGLGEPQHF.

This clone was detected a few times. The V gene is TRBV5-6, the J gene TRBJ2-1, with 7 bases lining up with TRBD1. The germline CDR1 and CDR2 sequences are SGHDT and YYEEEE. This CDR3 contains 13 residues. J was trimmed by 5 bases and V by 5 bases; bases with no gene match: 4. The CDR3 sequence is CASSWDSNNEQFF. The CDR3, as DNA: TGTGCCAGCAGTTGGGACAGTAACAATGAGCAGTTCTTC.

This chain's CDR3 is CASSPTLLTGGNTIYF. The CDR3 nucleotides read TGTGCCAGCAGCCCGACCCTCTTGACCGGGGGAAACACCATATATTTT. This chain links TRBV5-8 with TRBJ1-3; D is undetermined. V dropped 4 bases and J dropped 4 bases, with 18 bases sitting between them. This CDR3 spans 16 amino acids. Germline V gives CDR1 SGHTS, CDR2 YDEGEE.

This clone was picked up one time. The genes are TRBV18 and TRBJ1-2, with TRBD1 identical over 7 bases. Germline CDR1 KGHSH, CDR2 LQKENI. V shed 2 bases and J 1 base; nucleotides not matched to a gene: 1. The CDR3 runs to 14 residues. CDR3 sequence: CASSPGDSNYGYTF. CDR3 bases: TGTGCCAGCTCACCAGGGGACAGTAACTATGGCTACACCTTC.

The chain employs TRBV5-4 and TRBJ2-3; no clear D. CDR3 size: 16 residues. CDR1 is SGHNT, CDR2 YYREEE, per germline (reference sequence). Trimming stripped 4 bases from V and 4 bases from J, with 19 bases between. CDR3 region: CASSVLRVQRPDTQYF. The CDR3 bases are TGTGCCAGCAGCGTACTCCGGGTCCAACGTCCAGATACGCAGTATTTT.

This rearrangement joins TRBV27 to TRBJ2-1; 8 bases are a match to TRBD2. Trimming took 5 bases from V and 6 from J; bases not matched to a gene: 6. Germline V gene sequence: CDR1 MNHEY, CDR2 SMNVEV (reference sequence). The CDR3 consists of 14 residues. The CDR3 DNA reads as TGTGCCAGCAGTATCGGGACTAGGAGCAATGAGCAGTTCTTC. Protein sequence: CASSIGTRSNEQFF.

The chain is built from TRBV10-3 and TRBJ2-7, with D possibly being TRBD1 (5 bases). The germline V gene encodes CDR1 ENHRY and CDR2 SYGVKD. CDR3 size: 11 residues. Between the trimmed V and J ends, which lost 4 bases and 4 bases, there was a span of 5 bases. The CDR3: CAISAGYEQYF. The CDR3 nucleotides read TGTGCCATCAGTGCAGGGTACGAGCAGTACTTC.

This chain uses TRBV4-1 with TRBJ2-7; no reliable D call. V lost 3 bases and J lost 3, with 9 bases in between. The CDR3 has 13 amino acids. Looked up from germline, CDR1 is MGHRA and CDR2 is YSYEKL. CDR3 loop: CASSQTSGYEQYF. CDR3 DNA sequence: TGCGCCAGCAGCCAGACAAGTGGCTACGAGCAGTACTTC.

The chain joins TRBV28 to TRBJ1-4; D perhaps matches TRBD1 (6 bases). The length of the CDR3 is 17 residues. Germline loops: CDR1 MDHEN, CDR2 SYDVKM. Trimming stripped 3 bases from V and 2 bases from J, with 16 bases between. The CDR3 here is CASSFKGVIATNEKLFF. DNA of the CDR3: TGTGCCAGCAGTTTTAAGGGGGTCATAGCGACTAATGAAAAACTGTTTTTT.